These T cell receptor beta chains were read from a single sample in a study of PD-1 blockade in mismatch repair-deficient tumors. Assay: immunoSEQ multiplex PCR; the TCRdb copy retains only in-frame clones and omits some. In the table there are 120,000 or so clones, 85% to 90% of which are singletons. Source: peripheral blood, taken just over 70 weeks after starting pembrolizumab. All receptors come from an adult with mismatch repair-deficient cancer. CDR3s include the opening cysteine and the closing phenylalanine or tryptophan. Each record gives: CDR3 DNA, CDR3 protein, CDR3 length, V gene, J gene, clone size, D gene. The D gene is left open where the match is weak. Clone size, where shown, is once, few, many, or a class for clones that have expanded.

TGTGCCAGCAGCTTCGGCACAGATACGCAGTATTTT,CASSFGTDTQYF,12,TRBV5-4,TRBJ2-3,-,-
TGTGCCAGCAGTACGTCACCAGGGGGCCTCCCCCACTTC,CASSTSPGGLPHF,13,TRBV27,TRBJ2-4,-,TRBD1
TGCAGCGTTGAAAGGATTGAGCCAGGGGTACTAGGAGAGACCCAGTACTTC,CSVERIEPGVLGETQYF,17,TRBV29-1,TRBJ2-5,once,-
TGTGCCAGCAGTCCCGGGACTAGCGCGAATGAGCAGTTCTTC,CASSPGTSANEQFF,14,TRBV27,TRBJ2-1,-,TRBD2
TGTGCCATCAGTGAGTCCGGCAGGTCCAATGAGCAGTTCTTC,CAISESGRSNEQFF,14,TRBV10-3,TRBJ2-1,few,-
TGCAGCGTTGAAGACGCAGGGGGCAGGTACGAGCAGTACTTC,CSVEDAGGRYEQYF,14,TRBV29-1,TRBJ2-7,-,TRBD1
TGCAGTGCTAGTAACGGGGGAAAACTGTTTTTT,CSASNGGKLFF,11,TRBV20-1,TRBJ1-4,few,-
TGCAGCGTTGCCCCCCCAGGGGAGAACACTGAAGCTTTCTTT,CSVAPPGENTEAFF,14,TRBV29-1,TRBJ1-1,once,-
TGTGCCAGCAGTTTTGCAGCGAATCAGCCCCAGCATTTT,CASSFAANQPQHF,13,TRBV28,TRBJ1-5,-,-
TGTGCCAGCAAGCGGACATTTGCAGATACGCAGTATTTT,CASKRTFADTQYF,13,TRBV2,TRBJ2-3,-,-
TGTGCCTGGAATGTCCCAGGGAAACCTTCCTACGAGCAGTACTTC,CAWNVPGKPSYEQYF,15,TRBV30,TRBJ2-7,-,-
TGCGCCAGCAGCTTGAGGGGTCGGGGGAACACCGGGGAGCTGTTTTTT,CASSLRGRGNTGELFF,16,TRBV5-1,TRBJ2-2,-,-
TGCGCCAGCAGTGATAGTCAGGGTAACGAGCAGTACTTC,CASSDSQGNEQYF,13,TRBV6-5,TRBJ2-7,few,-
TGTGCCAGCAGCTACGACGGGGACTATGGCTACACCTTC,CASSYDGDYGYTF,13,TRBV7-9,TRBJ1-2,-,-
TGCGCCAGCAGCCACCCATCCTACGAGCAGTACTTC,CASSHPSYEQYF,12,TRBV4-1,TRBJ2-7,few,-
TGTGCCAGTAGTCCCCGGACAGGCCAGGTGGGGAAAAACATTCAGTACTTC,CASSPRTGQVGKNIQYF,17,TRBV19,TRBJ2-4,-,TRBD1
TGTGCTAGTGGTCTAGGACAGGGGCAGCACAATGAGCAGTTCTTC,CASGLGQGQHNEQFF,15,TRBV12-5,TRBJ2-1,-,TRBD1
TGCAGCGTTGAAACACCTGTAACTGCGAACTATGGCTACACCTTC,CSVETPVTANYGYTF,15,TRBV29-1,TRBJ1-2,-,-
TGTGCCAGCAGCTTAACAGGGGGCGCCGAGCAGTACTTC,CASSLTGGAEQYF,13,TRBV7-9,TRBJ2-7,-,TRBD1
TGTGCCAGCTCACCCGCTGAGCGAGTTGGGGCAGATACGCAGTATTTT,CASSPAERVGADTQYF,16,TRBV18,TRBJ2-3,-,-
TGCGCCAGCAGCCATGGACCTAGCGGGAGGGCCGGGGAGACCCAGTACTTC,CASSHGPSGRAGETQYF,17,TRBV4-1,TRBJ2-5,-,TRBD2
TGTGCCAGCAGCGGGAGCGGCTACAATGAGCAGTTCTTC,CASSGSGYNEQFF,13,TRBV6-5,TRBJ2-1,-,-
TGTGCCAGCAGTTCCACCCCTCCCGAGCAGTACTTC,CASSSTPPEQYF,12,TRBV27,TRBJ2-7,-,-
TGTGCCATCAGTGAGGGACTAGCGGGAGATCCCTACGAGCAGTACTTC,CAISEGLAGDPYEQYF,16,TRBV10-3,TRBJ2-7,-,TRBD2
TGTGCCAGCAGCTTCCCCTCGACAGGGAGGGGCTACAATGAGCAGTTCTTC,CASSFPSTGRGYNEQFF,17,TRBV13,TRBJ2-1,-,-
TGCGCCAGCAGTGGGACAGGGGGTAATCAGCCCCAGCATTTT,CASSGTGGNQPQHF,14,TRBV10-2,TRBJ1-5,-,TRBD1
TGTGCCAGCAGGATAGGGGTAGACTATGGCTACACCTTC,CASRIGVDYGYTF,13,TRBV11-2,TRBJ1-2,-,-
TGTGCTAGCAGCGAAAGGACAGGGGGTGAAGAGACCCAGTACTTC,CASSERTGGEETQYF,15,TRBV7-7,TRBJ2-5,-,TRBD1
TGTGCCAGCAGGCACGTAGGGACCTATGGCTACACCTTC,CASRHVGTYGYTF,13,TRBV5-6,TRBJ1-2,-,-
TGTGCCAGTAGTTGGACATACCCGATTGGCAATCAGCCCCAGCATTTT,CASSWTYPIGNQPQHF,16,TRBV19,TRBJ1-5,few,-
TGTGCCAGCAGCGTCAGGGGACAGGGGGCCCGGAAACTGTTTTTT,CASSVRGQGARKLFF,15,TRBV7-9,TRBJ1-4,-,TRBD1
TGTGCCAGTAGTACCCTCGGGACTAGCGCAGACTCCTACGAGCAGTACTTC,CASSTLGTSADSYEQYF,17,TRBV19,TRBJ2-7,-,TRBD2
TGCAGCGTTGTATCTCAGGAACAGTTCTTC,CSVVSQEQFF,10,TRBV29-1,TRBJ2-1,-,-
TGTGCCAGCAGCTTGGCTGGGTGGACAGGGGGATACGAGCAGTACTTC,CASSLAGWTGGYEQYF,16,TRBV5-4,TRBJ2-7,-,TRBD1
TGTGCCAGTAGTATTGGGACTACCTTACAAGAGACCCAGTACTTC,CASSIGTTLQETQYF,15,TRBV19,TRBJ2-5,-,TRBD2
TGCGCCAGCAGTTCGGGACAGTTGAATCAGCCCCAGCATTTT,CASSSGQLNQPQHF,14,TRBV10-2,TRBJ1-5,few,TRBD1
TGTGCCATCTTAAGGAGACTAGCGGGAGATTCCGGGGAGCTGTTTTTT,CAILRRLAGDSGELFF,16,TRBV25-1,TRBJ2-2,-,TRBD2
TGTGCCAGCTCACCCGGGTCCGCAGGGAACTCCTACAATGAGCAGTTCTTC,CASSPGSAGNSYNEQFF,17,TRBV18,TRBJ2-1,-,-
TGTGCCAGCGAAGGATGGATTTGGCTAGCGGATTCCTACGAGCAGTACTTC,CASEGWIWLADSYEQYF,17,TRBV21-1,TRBJ2-7,-,-
TGTGCCAGCAGCTTAGCGGGTAGCACAGATACGCAGTATTTT,CASSLAGSTDTQYF,14,TRBV7-2,TRBJ2-3,-,-
TGTGCCAGTAGTCAGGGGCCCACTGAAGCTTTCTTT,CASSQGPTEAFF,12,TRBV19,TRBJ1-1,-,-
TGCGCCAGCAGCCCCGCGGGGGCCCGGGAGCAGTACTTC,CASSPAGAREQYF,13,TRBV5-1,TRBJ2-7,-,-
TGTGCCAGCAGTTACTTGGAGAACTATGGCTACACCTTC,CASSYLENYGYTF,13,TRBV6-5,TRBJ1-2,-,-
TGTGCCAGCAGCCCTGGGACAGGCTACGAGCAGTACTTC,CASSPGTGYEQYF,13,TRBV14,TRBJ2-7,-,TRBD1
TGTGCCAGCAGCCAAGGTGTTTCGGCGGGAGAGTTGGATACGCAGTATTTT,CASSQGVSAGELDTQYF,17,TRBV14,TRBJ2-3,-,TRBD2
TGCAGCGTGGTACCCCCCACAGATACGCAGTATTTT,CSVVPPTDTQYF,12,TRBV29-1,TRBJ2-3,-,-
TGTGCCAGCAGCTTAGAATGGGGCACAGATACGCAGTATTTT,CASSLEWGTDTQYF,14,TRBV11-2,TRBJ2-3,-,-
TGTGCCAGCAGTTTCTCCGAAAGCAGCTACTATGGCTACACCTTC,CASSFSESSYYGYTF,15,TRBV27,TRBJ1-2,-,-
TGTGCCAGCAGTTCGTCCGGGACAGGGCACTACGAGCAGTACTTC,CASSSSGTGHYEQYF,15,TRBV28,TRBJ2-7,-,TRBD1
TGCGCCAGCAGCCGCGGCAGGAGCACTGAAGCTTTCTTT,CASSRGRSTEAFF,13,TRBV4-3,TRBJ1-1,-,-
TGTGCCAGCAGTTACTCGGGCAGCGTCGGAGAGACCCAGTACTTC,CASSYSGSVGETQYF,15,TRBV6-5,TRBJ2-5,-,-
TGCGCCAGCAGCCATATCCGGGACAGAACTCCCGCACTGTTTTTT,CASSHIRDRTPALFF,15,TRBV4-1,TRBJ1-4,-,TRBD1
TGTGCCAGCAGCCTTAAGACAGAGTATATCTCTGGGGCCAACGTCCTGACTTTC,CASSLKTEYISGANVLTF,18,TRBV13,TRBJ2-6,-,-
TGTGCCAGCAGTGAAATCAGGGGCGGCGGGGAGCTGTTTTTT,CASSEIRGGGELFF,14,TRBV2,TRBJ2-2,-,-
TGTGCCAGAAGCTTCGCGGGAGGTACCTACGAGCAGTACTTC,CARSFAGGTYEQYF,14,TRBV5-3,TRBJ2-7,-,TRBD2
TGTGCCTGGAGTAGGGACGGGGCGTTTTCGGGCAATCAGCCCCAGCATTTT,CAWSRDGAFSGNQPQHF,17,TRBV30,TRBJ1-5,-,-
TGTGCCTGGAGTGGGGCCACGGGGGCAGATACGCAGTATTTT,CAWSGATGADTQYF,14,TRBV30,TRBJ2-3,once,-
TGTGCCAGCAGCTCCCGGGACTCTTCTTACGAGCAGTACTTC,CASSSRDSSYEQYF,14,TRBV11-3,TRBJ2-7,-,-